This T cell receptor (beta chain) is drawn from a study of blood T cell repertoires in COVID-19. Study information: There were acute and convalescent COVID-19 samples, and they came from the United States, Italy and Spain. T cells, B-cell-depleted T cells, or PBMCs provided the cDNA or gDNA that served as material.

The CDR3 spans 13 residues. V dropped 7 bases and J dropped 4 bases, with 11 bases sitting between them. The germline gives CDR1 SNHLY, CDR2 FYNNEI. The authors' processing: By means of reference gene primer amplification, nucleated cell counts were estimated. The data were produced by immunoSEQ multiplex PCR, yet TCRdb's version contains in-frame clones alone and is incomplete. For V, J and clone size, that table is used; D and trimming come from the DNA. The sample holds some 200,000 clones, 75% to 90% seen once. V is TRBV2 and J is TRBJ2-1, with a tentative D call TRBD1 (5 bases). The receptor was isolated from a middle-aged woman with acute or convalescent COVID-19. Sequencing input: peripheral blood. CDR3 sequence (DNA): TGTGCCAGCACACTTGACAGTTACAATGAGCAGTTCTTC. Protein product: CASTLDSYNEQFF.